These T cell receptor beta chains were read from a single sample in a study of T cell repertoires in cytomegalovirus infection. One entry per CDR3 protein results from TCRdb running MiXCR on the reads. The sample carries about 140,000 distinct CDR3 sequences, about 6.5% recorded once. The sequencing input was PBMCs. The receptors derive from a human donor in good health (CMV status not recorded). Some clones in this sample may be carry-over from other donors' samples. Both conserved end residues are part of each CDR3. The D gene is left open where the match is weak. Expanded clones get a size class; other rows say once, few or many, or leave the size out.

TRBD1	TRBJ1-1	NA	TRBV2	CASRERTGGNTEAFF	TGTGCCAGCAGAGAACGGACAGGGGGGAACACTGAAGCTTTCTTT
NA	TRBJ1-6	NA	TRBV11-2	CASSLDSPNSPLHF	TGTGCCAGCAGCTTGGACAGCCCGAATTCACCCCTCCACTTT
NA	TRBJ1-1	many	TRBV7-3	CASSQVGPRNTEAFF	TGTGCCAGCAGCCAAGTGGGCCCTCGGAACACTGAAGCTTTCTTT
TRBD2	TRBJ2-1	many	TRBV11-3	CASSFGGNNEQFF	TGTGCCAGCAGCTTCGGGGGGAACAATGAGCAGTTCTTC
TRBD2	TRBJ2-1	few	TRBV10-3	CAITGTSGGGEQFF	TGTGCCATCACCGGGACTAGCGGGGGCGGAGAGCAGTTCTTC
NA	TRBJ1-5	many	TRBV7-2	CASSRQAVNQPQHF	TGTGCCAGCAGCCGCCAGGCCGTCAATCAGCCCCAGCATTTT
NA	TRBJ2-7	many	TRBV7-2	CASSLGLLGPYEQYF	TGTGCCAGCAGCTTAGGACTACTGGGTCCCTACGAGCAGTACTTC
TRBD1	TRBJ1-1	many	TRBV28	CASSTGDEAFF	TGTGCCAGCAGCACAGGGGATGAAGCTTTCTTT
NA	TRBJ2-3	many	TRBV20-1	CNARYGPAPPTDTQYF	TGCAATGCTAGATACGGGCCGGCTCCTCCCACAGATACGCAGTATTTT
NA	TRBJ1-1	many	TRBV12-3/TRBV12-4	CASSLARGMNTEAFF	TGTGCCAGCAGTTTAGCTAGGGGCATGAACACTGAAGCTTTCTTT
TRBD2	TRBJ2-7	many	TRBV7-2	CASTRGGLYEQYF	TGTGCCAGCACCCGGGGGGGCTTATACGAGCAGTACTTC
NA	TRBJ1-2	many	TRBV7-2	CASSSRQAYGYTF	TGTGCCAGCAGCTCACGACAGGCCTATGGCTACACCTTC
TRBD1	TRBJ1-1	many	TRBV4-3	CASSPSGGRYTEAFF	TGCGCCAGCAGCCCTTCAGGGGGCCGTTACACTGAAGCTTTCTTT
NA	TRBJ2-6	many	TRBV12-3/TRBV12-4	CASSFSPSGIGANVLTF	TGTGCCAGCAGTTTTTCCCCCTCGGGGATTGGGGCCAACGTCCTGACTTTC
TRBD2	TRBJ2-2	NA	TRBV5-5	CASSFWTSGVGELFF	TGTGCCAGCAGCTTTTGGACTAGCGGGGTCGGGGAGCTGTTTTTT
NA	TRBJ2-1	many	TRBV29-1	CSAPKPANNEQFF	TGCAGCGCCCCCAAACCCGCGAACAATGAGCAGTTCTTC
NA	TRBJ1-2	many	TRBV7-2	CASSLDLFTIGYTF	TGTGCCAGCAGCTTAGACCTCTTTACAATTGGCTACACCTTC
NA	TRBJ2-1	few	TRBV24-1	CATSATGSYEQFF	TGTGCCACCAGTGCAACAGGGTCTTATGAGCAGTTCTTC
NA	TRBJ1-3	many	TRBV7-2	CASSQVLSGNTIYF	TGTGCCAGCAGCCAAGTTCTAAGTGGAAACACCATATATTTT
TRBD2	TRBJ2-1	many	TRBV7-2	CASSPTSGPYNEQFF	TGTGCCAGCAGCCCGACTAGCGGGCCCTACAATGAGCAGTTCTTC
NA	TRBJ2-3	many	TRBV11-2	CASSARRVGGTDTQYF	TGTGCCAGCAGCGCCCGGAGGGTGGGCGGCACAGATACGCAGTATTTT
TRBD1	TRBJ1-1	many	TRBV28	CASSSLQGVGTEAFF	TGTGCCAGCAGCTCATTACAGGGGGTGGGCACTGAAGCTTTCTTT
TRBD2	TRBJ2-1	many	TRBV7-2	CASSLGGGPEQFF	TGTGCCAGCAGCTTAGGCGGGGGACCTGAGCAGTTCTTC
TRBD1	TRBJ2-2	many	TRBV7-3	CASGQGYTGELFF	TGTGCCAGCGGACAGGGATACACCGGGGAGCTGTTTTTT
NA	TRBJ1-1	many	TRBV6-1	CASSVGNTEAFF	TGTGCCAGCAGTGTTGGGAACACTGAAGCTTTCTTT
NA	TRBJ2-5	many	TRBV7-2	CASSPDRKETQYF	TGTGCCAGCAGCCCGGACAGAAAAGAGACCCAGTACTTC
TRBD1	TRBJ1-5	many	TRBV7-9	CASSSGQRAGQPQHF	TGTGCCAGCAGCTCGGGACAGCGAGCGGGACAGCCCCAGCATTTT